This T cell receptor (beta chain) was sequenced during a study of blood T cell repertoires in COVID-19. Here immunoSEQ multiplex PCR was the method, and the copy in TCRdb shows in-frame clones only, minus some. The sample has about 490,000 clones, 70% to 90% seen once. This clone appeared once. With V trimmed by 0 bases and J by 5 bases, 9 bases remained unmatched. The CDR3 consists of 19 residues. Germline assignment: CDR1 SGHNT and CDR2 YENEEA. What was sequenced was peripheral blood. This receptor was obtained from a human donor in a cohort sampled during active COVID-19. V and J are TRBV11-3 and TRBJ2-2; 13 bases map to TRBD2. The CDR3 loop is CASSLEGLAGDSGTGELFF. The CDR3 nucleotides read TGTGCCAGCAGCTTAGAAGGACTAGCGGGAGATTCAGGGACCGGGGAGCTGTTTTTT.